These 8 T cell receptor beta chains came from one sample sequenced in a study of OX40 agonist ivuxolimab in advanced cancers. Here immunoSEQ multiplex PCR was the method, and the copy in TCRdb shows in-frame clones only, minus some. The data contain 77,000 or so clones, 92% of them singletons. Sequenced here: CD4+ or CD8+ T cells sorted from blood, sampled in a trial of the OX40 agonist ivuxolimab. These receptors all stem from an adult with an advanced solid tumor such as melanoma, head and neck, liver or kidney cancer.

V is TRBV4-2 and J is TRBJ1-5; D is ambiguous. Per the germline V gene, CDR1 is LGHNA and CDR2 is YNFKEQ. This CDR3 has 13 residues. V was clipped by 7 bases and J by 6 bases, with 13 bases between them. The CDR3 loop reads CASNLNPGQPQHF. CDR3 DNA: TGTGCCAGCAACCTTAACCCGGGTCAGCCCCAGCATTTT.

The J gene is TRBJ2-7, the V gene TRBV7-2; 7 bases are a match to TRBD1. The J segment lost 7 bases and the V segment lost 5 bases, leaving 11 bases of the junction unmatched. Germline V CDR1 and CDR2: SGHTA, FQGNSA. The CDR3 is 14 amino acids. In DNA, the CDR3 is TGTGCCAGCAGCGTAGGGACAGAAGTCCGAGAGCAGTACTTC. Residues: CASSVGTEVREQYF.

The chain is built from TRBV30 and TRBJ1-2; D gene ambiguous. V was shortened by 0 bases and J by 7 bases, with 9 bases between the two germline ends. This CDR3 is built from 12 residues. Germline lookup yields CDR1 GTSNPN and CDR2 SVGIG (reference sequence). The CDR3 here is CAWSVWGGGYTF. As DNA, the CDR3 is TGTGCCTGGAGTGTATGGGGAGGTGGCTACACCTTC.

This clone appeared a few times. The chain combines TRBV12-5 with TRBJ1-5; D remains unclear. The germline CDR1 and CDR2 sequences are LGHNT and FRNRAP. The CDR3 consists of 13 residues. The V end lost 1 base, the J end lost 4 bases, and 5 bases lay between the germline ends. The DNA for the CDR3 is TGTGCTAGTGGTTTGGAAGATAATCAGCCCCAGCATTTT. Its protein is CASGLEDNQPQHF.

The rearrangement links TRBV5-4 to TRBJ2-6; possible D gene TRBD2, 6 bases. The length of the CDR3 is 17 residues. V was shortened by 0 bases and J by 4 bases, with 14 bases between the two germline ends. Germline values: CDR1 SGHNT, CDR2 YYREEE (reference sequence). CDR3 sequence reads: CASSLDGRGTGANVLTF. The CDR3 DNA reads as TGTGCCAGCAGCTTGGACGGACGGGGGACGGGGGCCAACGTCCTGACTTTC.

The J gene is TRBJ2-2, the V gene TRBV10-3, with 8 bases identical to TRBD2. With V trimmed by 10 bases and J by 1 base, 8 bases remained unmatched. The CDR3 length is 15 residues. Germline CDR1 reads ENHRY; CDR2 reads SYGVKD. CDR3 coding DNA: TGTGCCAGCTCTTTAGCGGGATTGAACACCGGGGAGCTGTTTTTT. Translation: CASSLAGLNTGELFF.

This clone was seen once. This chain uses TRBV27 with TRBJ1-4, with D uncertain. Deletions cut 7 bases from V and 0 bases from J, with 18 bases between. The CDR3 is 17 residues long. Germline V gene data show CDR1 as MNHEY and CDR2 as SMNVEV (reference sequence). CDR3 DNA sequence: TGTGCCAGCAACCGCCTTAATATGGGAACAACTAATGAAAAACTGTTTTTT. It translates to CASNRLNMGTTNEKLFF.

The chain is built from TRBV6-5 and TRBJ2-5; perhaps D is TRBD1 or TRBD2 (5 bases each). The CDR3 runs 15 residues. The ends were cut back, 4 bases at V and 5 bases at J, with 17 bases in the middle. In germline, CDR1 is MNHEY, CDR2 SVGAGI. DNA of the CDR3: TGTGCCAGCAGTTCCGCTGGGACCGCCCGGGAGACCCAGTACTTC. It translates to CASSSAGTARETQYF.